This T cell receptor (beta chain) came from a study of cytomegalovirus exposure and HLA in healthy donors. Study-wide context: From donors who were HLA-typed, an early data release held 65 million to 85 million unique TCRs. Study findings and constraints: In a later analysis, a missense DCLRE1C variant was linked to TCR beta V- and J-gene trimming. In a later analysis, donors in an Asian-associated ancestry cluster reportedly had fewer N-insertions in productive TCRs than the cohort mean. Within the data, a cluster of highly shared sequence variants was likely a sequencing artifact.

The CDR3 runs 14 residues. The germline V gene has CDR1 SGDLS and CDR2 YYNGEE. Trimming removed 1 base at V and 0 bases at J, with 8 bases between. 13 Jbeta primers and 60 Vbeta primers were used for the PCR. The assay was immunoSEQ multiplex PCR, and TCRdb's table has in-frame clones only and misses some. The table records 150,000 or so clones, about 74% of them present only once. In the case of this clone: Its specificity is unknown.

Sequences were obtained from PBMCs. The TCR sequence derives from a man between 18 and 35 years old in good health and CMV-seropositive. V is TRBV9 and J is TRBJ2-7; perhaps TRBD2 as D (5 bases). The CDR3 here is CASSVSAGSYEQYF. CDR3 nucleotides: TGTGCCAGCAGCGTAAGTGCGGGCTCCTACGAGCAGTACTTC.